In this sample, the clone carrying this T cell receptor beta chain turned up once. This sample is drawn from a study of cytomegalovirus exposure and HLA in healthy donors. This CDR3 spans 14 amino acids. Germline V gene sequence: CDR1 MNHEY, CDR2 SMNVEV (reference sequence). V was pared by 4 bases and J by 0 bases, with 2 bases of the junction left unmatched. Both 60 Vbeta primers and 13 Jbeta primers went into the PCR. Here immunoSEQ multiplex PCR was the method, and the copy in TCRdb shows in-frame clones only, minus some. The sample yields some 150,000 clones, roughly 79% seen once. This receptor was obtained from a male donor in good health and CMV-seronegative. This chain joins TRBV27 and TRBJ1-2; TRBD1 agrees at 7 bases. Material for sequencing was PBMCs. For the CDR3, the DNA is TGTGCCAGCAGTTACCAGGGGGCTAACTATGGCTACACCTTC. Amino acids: CASSYQGANYGYTF.